One and the same sample provided the 31 T cell receptor beta chains below, sequenced in a study of STAT5B mutations in CD4+ large granular lymphocyte leukemia. Sequencing used immunoSEQ multiplex PCR; TCRdb keeps in-frame clones, though not all of them. The table has tens of thousands of clones, approximately 85% seen once. The specimen was CD4+ T cells from blood buffy coats. Source of these receptors: a human donor in good health.

The gene calls are TRBV10-3 and TRBJ2-5; 10 nucleotides agree with TRBD1. Germline V CDR1 and CDR2: ENHRY, SYGVKD. After removal of 10 bases from V and 3 bases from J, the junction contained 2 bases not matched to a gene. This CDR3 comprises 12 residues. Written as DNA, the CDR3 is TGTGCCACCGGACAGGGGGAAGAGACCCAGTACTTC. Protein product: CATGQGEETQYF.

The CDR3 DNA sequence: TGTGCCAGCAGCTCCCTTAGCGCCAGCTCCTACAATGAGCAGTTCTTC. Translating it yields CASSSLSASSYNEQFF. This rearrangement joins TRBV7-9 to TRBJ2-7; TRBD2 might be the D (5 bases). The assigned J gene may be wrong: the sequence end matches TRBJ2-1 better. The length of the CDR3 is 16 residues. Per the germline V gene, CDR1 is SEHNR and CDR2 is FQNEAQ (reference sequence).

This chain uses TRBV19 with TRBJ2-6; 9 nucleotides agree with TRBD1. Germline V lookup: CDR1 LNHDA, CDR2 SQIVND (reference sequence). CDR3 length: 17 residues. Germline trimming cut 2 bases from V and 2 bases from J; bases unmatched to any gene: 4. In DNA form, the CDR3 reads TGTGCCAGTAGTATATCACAGGGGGCGCCTGGGGCCAACGTCCTGACTTTC. Its protein is CASSISQGAPGANVLTF.

The chain couples TRBV28 to TRBJ1-5, with D maybe TRBD1 (5 bases). The CDR3 spans 17 residues. The V gene's germline CDR1 is MDHEN and CDR2 SYDVKM. Trimming took 3 bases from V and 1 from J, leaving 16 bases between them. The CDR3 DNA follows: TGTGCCAGCAGTTTCGGGGGACTTTGGGGAAGCAATCAGCCCCAGCATTTT. Encoded protein: CASSFGGLWGSNQPQHF.

The chain couples TRBV5-1 to TRBJ1-4; TRBD1 aligns across 10 bases. CDR1 and CDR2 (germline): SGHRS, YFSETQ. Trimming took 5 bases from V and 0 from J; bases not matched to a gene: 4. This CDR3 has 16 amino acids. The CDR3 DNA follows: TGCGCCAGCAGGGGGACAGGGGCGACAACTAATGAAAAACTGTTTTTT. Translated: CASRGTGATTNEKLFF.

The chain uses TRBV28 and TRBJ2-7; a weak D match, TRBD1 (6 bases). Per germline, CDR1 MDHEN and CDR2 SYDVKM. V was trimmed by 5 bases and J by 5 bases, leaving 19 bases between them. This CDR3 contains 15 residues. The CDR3 coding sequence is TGTGCCAGCAGTCCCCCTGGTATGGGGGCCGACGAGCAGTACTTC. Translation gives CASSPPGMGADEQYF.

V and J are TRBV10-3 and TRBJ1-1; 7 bases are a match to TRBD1. Germline V gene sequence: CDR1 ENHRY, CDR2 SYGVKD. The CDR3 extends over 14 amino acids. V was clipped by 4 bases and J by 2 bases; unmatched bases: 4. DNA for the CDR3: TGTGCCATCAGTGTGGGGACAGTTAACACTGAAGCTTTCTTT. Translation gives CAISVGTVNTEAFF.

This clone occurred once. The chain has TRBV6-6 and TRBJ2-3; 8 bases line up with TRBD2. CDR1 and CDR2 (germline): MNHNY, SVGAGI (reference sequence). The V and J ends lost 2 bases and 1 base, in that order; junction bases with no gene match: 2. This CDR3 region has 15 residues. This CDR3 is CASSYGREGTDTQYF. In DNA form, the CDR3 reads TGTGCCAGCAGTTACGGGCGGGAGGGCACAGATACGCAGTATTTT.

The chain links TRBV30 to TRBJ2-7; TRBD2 matches 8 bases. Trimming cost V 2 bases and J 6 bases; bases outside gene matches: 6. The germline V gene encodes CDR1 GTSNPN and CDR2 SVGIG (reference sequence). The CDR3 has 13 residues. The CDR3 sequence is CAWSSGGHGEQYF. The CDR3 DNA follows: TGTGCCTGGAGTTCGGGGGGGCACGGCGAGCAGTACTTC.

This rearrangement joins TRBV27 to TRBJ2-7; 7 nucleotides align to TRBD1. CDR1 is MNHEY, CDR2 SMNVEV, per germline (reference sequence). CDR3 length equals 14 residues. J gave up 5 bases and V 3 bases, and 7 bases lay outside the gene matches. The CDR3 spells CASSFGNRGHEQYF. The CDR3 DNA reads as TGTGCCAGCAGTTTCGGGAACAGGGGCCACGAGCAGTACTTC.

V gene TRBV18 combines with J gene TRBJ1-2; the D is unclear. Germline lookup yields CDR1 KGHSH and CDR2 LQKENI. This CDR3 comprises 14 residues. V was pared by 6 bases and J by 6 bases, with 17 bases between. CDR3 amino acids: CASSYLERSDGYTF. The CDR3 DNA sequence: TGTGCCAGCTCCTATTTAGAAAGGTCGGATGGCTACACCTTC.

The V call is TRBV2, the J call TRBJ2-7; 11 bases agree with TRBD2. CDR3 length: 15 amino acids. V dropped 2 bases and J dropped 6; count of bases not matched to a gene: 6. Germline CDR1 SNHLY, CDR2 FYNNEI. CDR3 amino acids: CASSEIPGLAAEQYF. CDR3 nucleotide sequence: TGTGCCAGCAGTGAAATCCCGGGACTAGCGGCCGAGCAGTACTTC.

This rearrangement joins TRBV6-6 to TRBJ1-2; D may be TRBD1 (5 bases). This CDR3 region has 14 residues. Trimming removed 5 bases at V and 6 bases at J, with 16 bases between. CDR1 and CDR2 from the germline V gene are MNHNY and SVGAGI (reference sequence). CDR3 coding DNA: TGTGCCAGCAGTAACCCCGGGACCGAGGATGGCTACACCTTC. Amino acid sequence: CASSNPGTEDGYTF.

The chain employs TRBV5-4 and TRBJ1-3, with TRBD1 as a possible D gene (6 bases). The V gene lost 0 bases and the J gene lost 4 bases, with 8 bases spanning the gap. The CDR3 contains 14 residues. CDR1 is SGHNT and CDR2 is YYREEE in the germline V gene (reference sequence). The CDR3 bases are TGTGCCAGCAGCTTGGACGGACAGGGAAACACCATATATTTT. Protein product: CASSLDGQGNTIYF.

The chain employs TRBV11-1 and TRBJ1-2; TRBD1 matches 12 bases. Germline CDR1 is SGHAT and CDR2 is FQDESV (reference sequence). The CDR3 sequence is 15 residues long. V gave up 5 bases and J gave up 7 bases; unmatched junction bases: 8. The CDR3 here is CASSTPGQGASGYTF. CDR3 nucleotide sequence: TGTGCCAGCAGCACCCCGGGACAGGGGGCGAGTGGCTACACCTTC.

The chain links TRBV6-5 to TRBJ2-7, with D maybe TRBD2 (5 bases). The CDR3 contains 16 residues. The germline gives CDR1 MNHEY, CDR2 SVGAGI. Trimming pared 3 bases from V and 2 bases from J, leaving 17 bases between. CDR3 sequence: CASSYSTWRRAYEQYF. Here the CDR3 DNA reads TGTGCCAGCAGTTATTCGACTTGGAGGCGGGCCTACGAGCAGTACTTC.

This clone was seen only a few times. V usage is TRBV10-3 and J usage is TRBJ2-1; D perhaps matches TRBD2 (5 bases). CDR1 and CDR2 from the germline V gene are ENHRY and SYGVKD. CDR3 size: 13 residues. V dropped 8 bases and J dropped 8 bases, with 16 bases sitting between them. CDR3 in DNA: TGTGCCATCCGAAATACTAGGTCCGATGAGCAGTTCTTC. Translation gives CAIRNTRSDEQFF.

This clone has just a few counts. The chain combines TRBV28 with TRBJ2-1; D is unresolved. The germline gives CDR1 MDHEN, CDR2 SYDVKM. Trimming stripped 6 bases from V and 8 bases from J, with 14 bases between. CDR3 length equals 13 residues. CDR3 amino acids: CASRTLLGDEQFF. CDR3 DNA: TGTGCCAGCAGAACCCTCCTGGGCGATGAGCAGTTCTTC.

This clone has only one observation. The V gene is TRBV11-2, the J gene TRBJ2-7; 10 bases agree with TRBD2. Trimming removed 3 bases from V and 0 bases from J; junction bases left unmatched: 5. Germline values: CDR1 SGHAT, CDR2 FQNNGV. This CDR3 contains 16 residues. CDR3 amino acids: CASSLTSGRTSYEQYF. Here the CDR3 DNA reads TGTGCCAGCAGCTTGACTAGCGGGCGAACCTCCTACGAGCAGTACTTC.

V and J are TRBV5-1 and TRBJ1-4; tentatively, D is TRBD1 (5 bases). The germline CDR1 and CDR2 sequences are SGHRS and YFSETQ. Trimming shortened V by 2 bases and J by 7 bases, and 12 bases separated the two germline ends. The length of the CDR3 is 14 residues. The CDR3 loop is CASSLRGPPEKLFF. Written as DNA, the CDR3 is TGCGCCAGCAGCTTAAGGGGCCCCCCTGAAAAACTGTTTTTT.

V gene TRBV19 combines with J gene TRBJ1-1; no clear D gene. The germline V gene has CDR1 LNHDA and CDR2 SQIVND (reference sequence). V shed 0 bases and J shed 9 bases, with 11 bases lying between them. The CDR3 has 13 amino acids. CDR3 residues: CASSIDGKAKAFF. The DNA for the CDR3 is TGTGCCAGTAGTATAGATGGGAAGGCTAAAGCTTTCTTT.

The rearrangement uses TRBV5-1 and TRBJ2-1; 9 bases align to TRBD1. Germline V gene lookup returns CDR1 SGHRS and CDR2 YFSETQ. CDR3 size: 16 residues. Trimming at V came to 4 bases and at J to 4 bases, leaving 9 bases not matched to a gene. The CDR3 DNA sequence: TGCGCCAGCAGCCCTTCCCGGGACAGGGCATACAATGAGCAGTTCTTC. It translates to CASSPSRDRAYNEQFF.

The rearrangement uses TRBV9 and TRBJ1-1; a possible D gene is TRBD1 (5 bases). Germline values: CDR1 SGDLS, CDR2 YYNGEE. This CDR3 comprises 15 residues. Trimming removed 0 bases at V and 3 bases at J, with 12 bases between. The CDR3 coding sequence is TGTGCCAGCAGCGTAGTCAAAGGGGCTGACACTGAAGCTTTCTTT. As protein: CASSVVKGADTEAFF.

This chain links TRBV10-3 with TRBJ2-4; D possibly corresponds to TRBD2 (6 bases). This CDR3 spans 14 amino acids. Trimming took off 2 bases at V and 6 bases at J, with 11 bases between the two ends. Per germline, CDR1 ENHRY and CDR2 SYGVKD. The CDR3 nucleotides read TGTGCCATCAGTGAGCCGGAGGGGCTAAACATTCAGTACTTC. As protein: CAISEPEGLNIQYF.

V usage is TRBV27 and J usage is TRBJ2-2; 11 nucleotides align to TRBD1. In germline, CDR1 is MNHEY, CDR2 SMNVEV (reference sequence). The CDR3 is made up of 16 amino acids. Germline trimming cut 3 bases from V and 7 bases from J; bases unmatched to any gene: 7. CDR3 DNA sequence: TGTGCCAGCAGTTTGGACAGGGGGCAAAGTATCGGGGAGCTGTTTTTT. Protein: CASSLDRGQSIGELFF.

Turning to this clone: The junction departs from germline at one end; a sequencing error may be responsible. The V and J genes are TRBV2 and TRBJ2-3, with a weak D call TRBD2 (6 bases). The CDR3 has 14 amino acids. Germline CDR1 and CDR2: SNHLY and FYNNEI. The CDR3 loop reads CASREGTSTDTQYF. The CDR3 coding sequence is TGTGCCAGCAGGGAAGGGACTTCTACAGATACGCAGTATTTT. The whole variable domain, filled in from reference TRBV2 and TRBJ2-3, reads EPEVTQTPSHQVTQMGQEVILRCVPISNHLYFYWYRQILGQKVEFLVSFYNNEISEKSEIFDDQFSVERPDGSNFTLKIRSTKLEDSAMYFCASREGTSTDTQYFGPGTRLTVL.

The CDR3 here is CASSLTGGETEAFF. The CDR3 DNA is TGTGCCAGTAGCCTGACAGGGGGCGAGACTGAAGCTTTCTTT. The rearrangement links TRBV19 to TRBJ1-1; 10 positions match TRBD1. Germline assignment: CDR1 LNHDA and CDR2 SQIVND (reference sequence). Unmatched junction bases numbered 6, after V lost 6 bases and J lost 5 bases. The CDR3 loop spans 14 amino acids.

This clone occurred once. The CDR3 region is CASSARTGNTEAFF. CDR3 coding DNA: TGTGCCAGCAGCGCCAGAACAGGGAACACTGAAGCTTTCTTT. This chain links TRBV6-5 with TRBJ1-1; D is perhaps TRBD1 (5 bases). Trimming removed 6 bases from V and 1 base from J, with 12 bases in between. This CDR3 is built from 14 residues. Germline-derived CDR1 and CDR2 are MNHEY and SVGAGI.

The genes are TRBV5-4 and TRBJ2-2, with no clear D. From germline, CDR1 is SGHNT and CDR2 YYREEE (reference sequence). V shed 4 bases and J shed 0 bases, with 10 bases lying between them. The CDR3 loop spans 15 amino acids. CDR3 protein: CASSPVIPNTGELFF. The CDR3 DNA reads as TGTGCCAGCAGCCCGGTGATCCCGAACACCGGGGAGCTGTTTTTT.

The V call is TRBV25-1, the J call TRBJ2-3; D is undetermined. The V and J ends lost 2 bases and 5 bases respectively, with 8 bases between them. The CDR3 consists of 13 residues. CDR1 is MGHDK and CDR2 is SYGVNS in the germline V gene. CDR3 loop: CASSESYQDTQYF. CDR3 nucleotide sequence: TGTGCCAGCAGTGAAAGCTACCAAGATACGCAGTATTTT.

The chain uses TRBV5-1 and TRBJ2-7; TRBD1 matches 9 bases. The J segment lost 6 bases and the V segment lost 7 bases, leaving 11 bases of the junction unmatched. Germline V CDR1 and CDR2: SGHRS, YFSETQ. The CDR3 runs 14 residues. The CDR3 DNA is TGCGCCAGCTTTCGGGACAGGGCCAGAGGCGAGCAGTACTTC. It is translated as CASFRDRARGEQYF.